The sequence of this TCR beta chain was determined in a study of blood T cell repertoires in COVID-19. Whole-study context: Researchers got acute and convalescent COVID-19 samples from the United States, Italy and Spain. T cells, B-cell-depleted T cells, or PBMCs provided the cDNA or gDNA that served as material.

Original processing notes: Amplified reference gene primers provided the basis for estimating nucleated cell counts. The table came from immunoSEQ multiplex PCR; TCRdb's copy has only in-frame clones and leaves some out. V and J calls and clone size are those listed in that table; D and trimming were worked out from the DNA. The sample holds approximately 380,000 clones, 85% seen once. This CDR3 spans 14 amino acids. Germline V lookup: CDR1 SGDLS, CDR2 YYNGEE. The V and J ends lost 5 bases and 3 bases respectively, with 12 bases between them. The sample comprised peripheral blood. The chain employs TRBV9 and TRBJ2-1, with TRBD2 as a possible D gene (6 bases). This sequence was found in a woman between 18 and 30 years old with acute or convalescent COVID-19. Here the CDR3 DNA reads TGTGCCAGCAGTACCGGGACTGGCTACAATGAGCAGTTCTTC. Translated: CASSTGTGYNEQFF.